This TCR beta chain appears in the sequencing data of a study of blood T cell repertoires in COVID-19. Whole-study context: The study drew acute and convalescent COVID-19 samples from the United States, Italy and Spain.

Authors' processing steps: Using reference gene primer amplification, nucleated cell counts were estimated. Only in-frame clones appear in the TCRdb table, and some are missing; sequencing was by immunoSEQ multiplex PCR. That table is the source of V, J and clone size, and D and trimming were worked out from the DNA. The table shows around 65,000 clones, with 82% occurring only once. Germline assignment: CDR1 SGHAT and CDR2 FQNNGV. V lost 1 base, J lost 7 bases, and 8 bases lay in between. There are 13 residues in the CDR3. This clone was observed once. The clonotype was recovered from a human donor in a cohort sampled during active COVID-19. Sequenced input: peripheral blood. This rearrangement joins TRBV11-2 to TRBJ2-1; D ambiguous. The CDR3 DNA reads TGTGCCAGCAGCTTAGGAACCCAGAATGAGCAGTTCTTC. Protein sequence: CASSLGTQNEQFF.